This entry lists 10 T cell receptor beta chains sequenced from one sample in a study of cytomegalovirus exposure and HLA in healthy donors. The study ran its PCR with 60 Vbeta and 13 Jbeta primers. Assay used: immunoSEQ multiplex PCR; TCRdb lists only in-frame clones, some missing. The table has some 200,000 clones, roughly 79% seen once; the top ten hold just over 2%. Sequenced: PBMCs. These receptors all stem from a woman in her twenties or thirties in good health and CMV-seropositive.

This clone was seen a few times. The chain carries TRBV10-3 and TRBJ2-3, with 12 positions matching TRBD1. The V segment lost 4 bases and the J segment 5 bases; nucleotides outside the gene matches: 10. Germline V gives CDR1 ENHRY, CDR2 SYGVKD. There are 17 residues in the CDR3. Here the CDR3 DNA reads TGTGCCATCAGTGGAAGAGGGACAGGGGGCGTCGGAGATACGCAGTATTTT. This translates into CAISGRGTGGVGDTQYF.

For the CDR3, the DNA is TGTGCCAGCAGCCTAGACAGGACCGATTACGAGCAGTACTTC. It encodes CASSLDRTDYEQYF. The chain couples TRBV6-5 to TRBJ2-7, with a possible D match to TRBD1 (6 bases). V dropped 6 bases and J dropped 4 bases, with 16 bases sitting between them. CDR3 length: 14 amino acids. Per the germline V gene, CDR1 is MNHEY and CDR2 is SVGAGI.

This chain joins TRBV7-8 and TRBJ1-5; tentative D call: TRBD1 (5 bases). Trimming removed 2 bases from V and 4 bases from J, with 18 bases in between. This CDR3 contains 17 residues. Germline lookup yields CDR1 SGHVS and CDR2 FQNEAQ. The CDR3 reads CASSLLGAGLTNQPQHF. The CDR3 DNA is TGTGCCAGCAGCTTATTAGGGGCGGGGCTCACGAATCAGCCCCAGCATTTT. The variable domain in full, with the rest retrieved from reference TRBV7-8 and TRBJ1-5, is GAGVSQSPRYKVAKRGQDVALRCDPISGHVSLFWYQQALGQGPEFLTYFQNEAQLDKSGLPSDRFFAERPEGSVSTLKIQRTQQEDSAVYLCASSLLGAGLTNQPQHFGDGTRLSIL.

This clone was seen a single time. The V gene is TRBV4-1, the J gene TRBJ1-1, with 9 bases matching TRBD1. Per the germline V gene, CDR1 is MGHRA and CDR2 is YSYEKL. After removal of 6 bases from V and 9 bases from J, the junction contained 11 bases not matched to a gene. This CDR3 region has 14 residues. This chain's CDR3 is CASRSASGTGQAFF. The CDR3, as DNA: TGCGCCAGCAGATCCGCCTCCGGGACAGGGCAAGCTTTCTTT.

The rearrangement uses TRBV15 and TRBJ1-3; D gene uncertain. The CDR3 is 16 residues long. Germline V CDR1 and CDR2: LNHNV, YYDKDF (reference sequence). Trimming left V 5 bases short and J 7 bases short, with 21 bases between. CDR3 loop: CATSSPGTPVSNTIYF. CDR3 DNA sequence: TGTGCCACCAGCTCCCCAGGCACTCCAGTTAGTAACACCATATATTTT.

This chain connects TRBV9 to TRBJ2-1, with D possibly being TRBD1 (5 bases). V lost 0 bases and J lost 3, with 10 bases in between. Germline V gene sequence: CDR1 SGDLS, CDR2 YYNGEE. The CDR3 sequence is 15 residues long. In DNA, the CDR3 is TGTGCCAGCAGCGTAGCGGCAGGGAACTACAATGAGCAGTTCTTC. This gives the protein CASSVAAGNYNEQFF.

This rearrangement joins TRBV9 to TRBJ2-3; a possible D gene is TRBD2 (6 bases). Germline CDR1 is SGDLS and CDR2 is YYNGEE. CDR3 length: 13 amino acids. Trimming took 3 bases from V and 1 from J, leaving 6 bases between them. CDR3 DNA sequence: TGTGCCAGCAGCGCGGGGGGCACAGATACGCAGTATTTT. It encodes CASSAGGTDTQYF.

V gene TRBV9 combines with J gene TRBJ2-6; no clear D gene. Germline-derived CDR1 and CDR2 are SGDLS and YYNGEE. The CDR3 runs to 16 residues. The V end was cut by 0 bases, the J end by 0 bases, with 7 bases between. For the CDR3, the DNA is TGTGCCAGCAGCGTAGGACTTTCCTCTGGGGCCAACGTCCTGACTTTC. Translated: CASSVGLSSGANVLTF.

V is TRBV7-2 and J is TRBJ1-1, with 7 positions matching TRBD1. CDR3 length equals 14 residues. Germline CDR1 SGHTA, CDR2 FQGNSA. Losses at the gene ends were 3 bases for V and 7 bases for J; bases not matched to a gene: 8. The CDR3 here is CASSFPGGWGEAFF. The CDR3 nucleotides read TGTGCCAGCAGCTTTCCAGGGGGATGGGGTGAAGCTTTCTTT.

This clone has just one count. This chain uses TRBV19 with TRBJ1-1; D is unresolved. The CDR3 totals 15 residues. V was shortened by 3 bases and J by 0 bases, with 11 bases between the two germline ends. CDR1 and CDR2 (germline): LNHDA, SQIVND (reference sequence). The CDR3: CASSMGRQMNTEAFF. The CDR3 coding sequence is TGTGCCAGTAGTATGGGCCGGCAAATGAACACTGAAGCTTTCTTT. The variable domain in full, with the rest retrieved from reference TRBV19 and TRBJ1-1, is DGGITQSPKYLFRKEGQNVTLSCEQNLNHDAMYWYRQDPGQGLRLIYYSQIVNDFQKGDIAEGYSVSREKKESFPLTVTSAQKNPTAFYLCASSMGRQMNTEAFFGQGTRLTVV.